At least ten counts were recorded for the clone carrying this T cell receptor beta chain. Its antigen is not identified. This specimen comes from a study of Graves' ophthalmopathy and Graves' hyperthyroidism. Notes on the study in general: For predicting ophthalmopathy progression, the model had about 64% sensitivity and approximately 72% specificity.

Absence of ophthalmopathy within 18 months of follow-up defined stable hyperthyroidism. Only newly diagnosed hyperthyroidism patients aged 18 to 65, with under 2 months' duration, were enrolled. The evidence that diagnosis relied on was clinical symptoms, serum thyroxine, TRAb, thyroid ultrasound and orbital computed tomography. Transcripts of RNA were the source for amplifying TCR beta CDR3 regions. HTBI-primed first-round RT-PCR preceded second-round multiplex PCR. TCRdb reprocessed the multiplex PCR reads with MiXCR, giving one entry per CDR3 protein. The repertoire consists of some 410,000 distinct CDR3 sequences, with approximately 21% occurring once and the leading ten covering 2.5% to 3%. The sequencing sample was made of peripheral blood. This clonotype originated in a woman in her late teens or twenties with stable Graves' hyperthyroidism.

The DNA for the CDR3 is TGTGCCAGCAGCCGCACAGGGGTTGAGACCCAGTACTTC. It translates to CASSRTGVETQYF. The V gene is TRBV13, the J gene TRBJ2-5; TRBD1 matches 7 bases. V gave up 5 bases and J gave up 5 bases; unmatched junction bases: 5. The CDR3 totals 13 residues. Germline V gives CDR1 PRHDT, CDR2 FYEKMQ (reference sequence).